This T cell receptor (beta chain) emerged from a study of blood T cell repertoires in COVID-19. This table comes from immunoSEQ multiplex PCR, and its TCRdb copy is limited to in-frame clones, with some not included. The table records around 68,000 clones, 85% to 90% of them present only once. The V gene's germline CDR1 is SGDLS and CDR2 YYNGEE. The CDR3 extends over 16 amino acids. The V gene end was trimmed by 4 bases and the J gene end by 2 bases; junction bases not matched to a gene: 11. The chain has TRBV9 and TRBJ1-2; 7 bases match TRBD1. Specimen: peripheral blood. This receptor was taken from a man in his fifties or sixties with acute or convalescent COVID-19. The CDR3 reads CASSPRQGVRNYGYTF. The CDR3 DNA reads as TGTGCCAGCAGCCCCCGACAGGGAGTTAGGAACTATGGCTACACCTTC.